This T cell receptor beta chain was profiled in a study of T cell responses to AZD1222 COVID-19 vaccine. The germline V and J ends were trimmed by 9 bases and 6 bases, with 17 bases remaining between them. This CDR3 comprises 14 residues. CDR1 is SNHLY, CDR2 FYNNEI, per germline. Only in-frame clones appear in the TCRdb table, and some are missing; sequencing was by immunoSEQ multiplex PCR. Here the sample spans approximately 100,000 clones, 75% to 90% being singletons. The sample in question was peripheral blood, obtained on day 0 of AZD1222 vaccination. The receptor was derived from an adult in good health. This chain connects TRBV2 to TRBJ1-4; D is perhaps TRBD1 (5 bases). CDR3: CASSKWQGDEKLFF. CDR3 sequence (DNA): TGTGCCAGTTCCAAATGGCAGGGTGATGAAAAACTGTTTTTT.